A selection of T cell receptor beta chains follows, all from one sample in a study of blood T cell repertoires in COVID-19. The repertoire was sequenced with immunoSEQ multiplex PCR; TCRdb's copy has only in-frame clones and lacks some. The sample lists 210,000 or so clones; 83% were seen once. The sequenced material came from PBMCs or T cells enriched from blood (not recorded which). The receptors were gathered from a woman aged 45-59 years who had been exposed to COVID-19. Each CDR3 is given with its conserved first and last residue. Each record gives: V gene, J gene, D gene, clone size, CDR3 DNA, CDR3 protein. The D gene is left open where the match is weak. The listing skips clone size in some rows; elsewhere it reads once, few, many or a size class.

TRBV27	TRBJ1-2	-	-	TGTGCCAGCAGCCCCAGTCTACAGAGGAGGGACTATGGCTACACCTTC	CASSPSLQRRDYGYTF
TRBV27	TRBJ2-6	-	-	TGTGCCAGCGCTCCCAACAGGGTCGATACTTCTGGGGCCAACGTCCTGACTTTC	CASAPNRVDTSGANVLTF
TRBV24-1	TRBJ1-2	TRBD1	-	TGTGCCACCACCCCCAACCGGGACAGGGGAGCAATCAACTATGGCTACACCTTC	CATTPNRDRGAINYGYTF
TRBV5-1	TRBJ2-3	TRBD1	-	TGCGCCAGCAGCAGGGACAGGGGGCGGAGGACAGATACGCAGTATTTT	CASSRDRGRRTDTQYF
TRBV20-1	TRBJ1-5	TRBD1	-	TGCAGTGCTAGACAGGGGGGTCCCCAGCATTTT	CSARQGGPQHF
TRBV7-2	TRBJ1-1	-	once	TGTGCCAGCAGCCCGGGGGGCTGGAACACTGAAGCTTTCTTT	CASSPGGWNTEAFF
TRBV7-9	TRBJ1-2	-	-	TGTGCCAGCAGCTTAAAGCTTTCTAGCTACACCTTC	CASSLKLSSYTF
TRBV7-9	TRBJ1-2	-	-	TGTGCCAGCAGCCCCAGTTCGGGGTCGGGAGGCTACACCTTC	CASSPSSGSGGYTF
TRBV9	TRBJ2-5	TRBD1	-	TGTGCCAGCAGCGTAGGAGGGGGCAAAGAGACCCAGTACTTC	CASSVGGGKETQYF
TRBV24-1	TRBJ2-1	TRBD1	-	TGTGCCACCAGTGTAACAGGGGGCTACAATGAGCAGTTCTTC	CATSVTGGYNEQFF
TRBV2	TRBJ1-5	-	-	TGTGCCAGCAGTGAAGGGTCCGGGACACTTCAGCCCCAGCATTTT	CASSEGSGTLQPQHF
TRBV12-3/TRBV12-4	TRBJ2-3	-	-	TGTGCCAGCAGTTTAACGGGTTCAGATACGCAGTATTTT	CASSLTGSDTQYF
TRBV28	TRBJ2-7	TRBD2	-	TGTGCCAGCCTCCGGGGGGGCAAGCACTTC	CASLRGGKHF
TRBV2	TRBJ1-1	-	-	TGTGCCAGCACAACGGGGATGAACACTGAAGCTTTCTTT	CASTTGMNTEAFF
TRBV21-1	TRBJ1-5	-	-	TGTGCCAGCAGCAAAAGGGAGGACAGGGGAGGGTTACAGCCCCAGCATTTT	CASSKREDRGGLQPQHF
TRBV19	TRBJ1-4	-	-	TGTGCCAGTAGGCCAGGATATCTTAATGAAAAACTGTTTTTT	CASRPGYLNEKLFF
TRBV6-5	TRBJ2-6	-	few	TGTGCCAGCAGGGACAGTTTCTCTGGGGCCAACGTCCTGACTTTC	CASRDSFSGANVLTF
TRBV5-1	TRBJ2-7	TRBD1	few	TGCGCCAGCAGCTTGGCCGACAGGGTCGACGAGCAGTACTTC	CASSLADRVDEQYF
TRBV3-1/TRBV3-2	TRBJ1-1	-	-	TGTGCCAGCAGCCTTAGGACCTTTGGGAGCACTGAAGCTTTCTTT	CASSLRTFGSTEAFF
TRBV12-3/TRBV12-4	TRBJ2-1	-	-	TGTGCCAGCAGTTTATCAGGGTATGAGCAGTTCTTC	CASSLSGYEQFF
TRBV7-2	TRBJ1-3	-	-	TGTGCCAGCAGCTTATCTCCCCCGACCATATATTTT	CASSLSPPTIYF
TRBV28	TRBJ1-1	TRBD1	-	TGTGCCAGCCCCGGGACAGGGGACACTGAAGCTTTCTTT	CASPGTGDTEAFF
TRBV9	TRBJ2-2	-	-	TGTGCCAGCAGCGTCACTTACACCGGGGAGCTGTTTTTT	CASSVTYTGELFF
TRBV28	TRBJ1-5	-	-	TGTGCCAGCAGTTCTGAGGAGAGGCCCCAGCATTTT	CASSSEERPQHF
TRBV7-8	TRBJ2-7	TRBD1	once	TGTGCCAGCAGCTTAGCTGGGACAGGGTTCGCCGAGCAGTACTTC	CASSLAGTGFAEQYF
TRBV10-1	TRBJ1-3	-	-	TGCGCCAGCAGTGAGTCGTCGGGGGGCACTGGAAACACCATATATTTT	CASSESSGGTGNTIYF
TRBV30	TRBJ1-2	-	-	TGTGCCTGGAGTGTAAACAATGGCTACACCTTC	CAWSVNNGYTF
TRBV28	TRBJ1-1	TRBD1	-	TGTGCCAGCAGTTGGGGTAAACAGGGGGCAACTGAAGCTTTCTTT	CASSWGKQGATEAFF
TRBV30	TRBJ1-1	-	-	TGTGCCTGGGCCAGGGTCATGAACACTGAAGCTTTCTTT	CAWARVMNTEAFF
TRBV7-2	TRBJ1-3	-	-	TGTGCCAGCAGCCCCTCCCCAGGGTACGGAAACACCATATATTTT	CASSPSPGYGNTIYF
TRBV7-8	TRBJ2-7	TRBD2	-	TGTGCCAGCAGCCCCATAGCGGGGGTCTACTACGAGCAGTACTTC	CASSPIAGVYYEQYF
TRBV2	TRBJ2-1	TRBD2	-	TGTGCCAGCAGTGAAAGGCGGGAGCGGGGGGGCAAATACAATGAGCAGTTCTTC	CASSERRERGGKYNEQFF
TRBV2	TRBJ2-1	-	once	TGTGCCAGCAGTAGAAACTATGGTGAGCAGTTCTTC	CASSRNYGEQFF
TRBV4-1	TRBJ1-1	TRBD1	once	TGCGCCAGCAGCCTACAGGGGATTGGCACTGAAGCTTTCTTT	CASSLQGIGTEAFF
TRBV5-1	TRBJ2-5	-	-	TGCGCCAGCAGTACCCTTGGGGCCCAAGAGACCCAGTACTTC	CASSTLGAQETQYF
TRBV29-1	TRBJ2-5	TRBD2	few	TGCAGCGTTGGAAACGGGGGGGTAAGCCAAGAGACCCAGTACTTC	CSVGNGGVSQETQYF
TRBV2	TRBJ2-7	-	-	TGTGCCAGCAGTGACAACTACGAGCAGTACTTC	CASSDNYEQYF
TRBV4-2	TRBJ2-7	TRBD2	-	TGTGCCAGCAGCCAAGAGTCAGCGGGGTACTACGAGCAGTACTTC	CASSQESAGYYEQYF
TRBV6-4	TRBJ1-1	TRBD1	once	TGTGCCAGCAGTGGCACAGGGGACACTGAAGCTTTCTTT	CASSGTGDTEAFF
TRBV7-9	TRBJ2-2	TRBD2	-	TGTGCCAGCAGCGCCGGACTAGCGGACAGGGGGGAGCTGTTTTTT	CASSAGLADRGELFF
TRBV5-6	TRBJ2-2	-	-	TGTGCCAGCAGCCTACTTGGCACCGGGGAGCTGTTTTTT	CASSLLGTGELFF
TRBV27	TRBJ2-1	-	-	TGTGCCAGCAGTCTATATTCCCGCTCAACCCTCATAGGGGGGGGCCGCTACAATGAGCAGTTCTTC	CASSLYSRSTLIGGGRYNEQFF
TRBV7-2	TRBJ2-1	TRBD2	once	TGTGCCAGCAGCGCCCTAGCGGGGGGGTTCCACAATGAGCAGTTCTTC	CASSALAGGFHNEQFF
TRBV5-1	TRBJ1-1	-	-	TGCGCCAGCACGGAGAGCTCCCGAATGAACACTGAAGCTTTCTTT	CASTESSRMNTEAFF
TRBV11-2	TRBJ2-1	TRBD2	-	TGTGCCAGCAGCAGGACTAGCGGGGGGCACGGTGAGCAGTTCTTC	CASSRTSGGHGEQFF
TRBV7-9	TRBJ1-1	-	-	TGTGCCAGCAGCTTAGATAGCCAGGGAGCTTTCTTT	CASSLDSQGAFF
TRBV14	TRBJ1-3	-	-	TGTGCCAGCAGCCAAGATCTAAACGATAACACCATATATTTT	CASSQDLNDNTIYF
TRBV2	TRBJ1-2	TRBD1	few	TGTGCCAGCAGTGACCTCCTCGGGGGGGTCACAGGGGTCGGCTATGGCTACACCTTC	CASSDLLGGVTGVGYGYTF
TRBV7-9	TRBJ1-1	-	-	TGTGCCAGCAGCTTACCGGCAGGGGAGGGGGACACTGAAGCTTTCTTT	CASSLPAGEGDTEAFF
TRBV6-5	TRBJ1-1	TRBD1	-	TGTGCCAGCACCCCGACAGGGTTCTCGGACACTGAAGCTTTCTTT	CASTPTGFSDTEAFF
TRBV5-1	TRBJ1-2	-	-	TGCGCCAGCAGCCCCGCCCCGACAGTCAACTATGGCTACACCTTC	CASSPAPTVNYGYTF
TRBV18	TRBJ1-1	-	-	TGTGCCAGCTCACCATTACAGGGTTCGAACACTGAAGCTTTCTTT	CASSPLQGSNTEAFF
TRBV29-1	TRBJ1-1	-	-	TGCAGCGTTGAAATCCGGGGGAACACTGAAGCTTTCTTT	CSVEIRGNTEAFF
TRBV7-8	TRBJ2-3	-	-	TGTGCCAGCAGCTTCCCCCCAGGGGGCACAGATACGCAGTATTTT	CASSFPPGGTDTQYF
TRBV7-3	TRBJ2-3	-	-	TGTGCCAGCAGCCGGGATGGACGTACAGATACGCAGTATTTT	CASSRDGRTDTQYF